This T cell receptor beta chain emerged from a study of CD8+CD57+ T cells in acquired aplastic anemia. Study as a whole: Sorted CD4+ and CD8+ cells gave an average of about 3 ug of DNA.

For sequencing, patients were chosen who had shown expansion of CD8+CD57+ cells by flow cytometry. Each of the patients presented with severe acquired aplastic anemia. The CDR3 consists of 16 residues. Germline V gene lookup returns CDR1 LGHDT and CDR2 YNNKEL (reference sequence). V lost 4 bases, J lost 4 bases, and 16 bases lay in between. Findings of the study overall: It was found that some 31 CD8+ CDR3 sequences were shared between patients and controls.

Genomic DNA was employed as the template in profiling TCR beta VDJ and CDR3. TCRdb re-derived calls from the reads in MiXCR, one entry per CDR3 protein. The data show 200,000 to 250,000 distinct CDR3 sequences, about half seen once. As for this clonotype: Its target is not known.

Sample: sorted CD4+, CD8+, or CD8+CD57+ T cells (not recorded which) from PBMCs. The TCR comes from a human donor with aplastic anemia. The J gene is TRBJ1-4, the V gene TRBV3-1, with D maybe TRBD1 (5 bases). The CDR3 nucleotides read TGTGCCAGCAGCCTTACCCCGGGGACGGGTAATGAAAAACTGTTTTTT. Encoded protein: CASSLTPGTGNEKLFF.